One sample yielded the 18 T cell receptor beta chains listed below, sequenced in a study of regulatory T cells in long-lasting Graves disease. Regarding time point: newly diagnosed GD, antithyroid drugs for less than 3 months. PBMC RNA served as the TCR library source. Through Arm-PCR of CDR3 regions and iRepertoire HTBI primers, TCR beta libraries were built. Each CDR3 protein is one row after TCRdb ran MiXCR on the multiplex PCR reads. Of fewer than 650,000 distinct CDR3 sequences listed, under 20% were seen once; the top ten hold around a sixth. This sample was shared with a second study, whose subject was T cells in Graves' hyperthyroidism and ophthalmopathy.

This material consisted of peripheral blood mononuclear cells (PBMCs), taken at new diagnosis, from a patient treated with antithyroid drugs. All receptors derive from a woman under 40 with Graves disease.

This clonotype was detected many times. The genes are TRBV6-5 and TRBJ2-7, with unresolved D. Trimming stripped 2 bases from V and 9 bases from J, with 14 bases between. The CDR3 totals 13 residues. Germline V CDR1 and CDR2: MNHEY, SVGAGI. CDR3 nucleotide sequence: TGTGCCAGCAGTTACCAGGAACAGCGTGCGCAGTACTTC. Translating it yields CASSYQEQRAQYF.

This chain joins TRBV20-1 and TRBJ2-5; D possibly corresponds to TRBD2 (6 bases). Germline CDR1 DFQATT, CDR2 SNEGSKA (reference sequence). Trimming removed 3 bases from V and 3 bases from J, with 14 bases in between. The CDR3 runs 14 residues. In nucleotides, the CDR3 is TGCAGTGCTAGCGCCGGGAGTGGGAAAGAGACCCAGTACTTC. This translates into CSASAGSGKETQYF.

CDR3 in amino acids: CASSQLAEVYTGELFF. The CDR3 nucleotides read TGTGCCAGCAGCCAACTAGCGGAGGTGTACACCGGGGAGCTGTTTTTT. This sequence joins TRBV14 and TRBJ2-2; TRBD2 matches 7 bases. The CDR3 runs 16 residues. CDR1 is SGHDN and CDR2 is FVKESK in the germline V gene. With V trimmed by 2 bases and J by 3 bases, 6 bases remained unmatched.

This clonotype was seen repeatedly, ten times or more. CDR3 in DNA: TGTGCCAGCAAAACAGGGGTGTACAATGAGCAGTTCTTC. This codes for CASKTGVYNEQFF. V usage is TRBV28 and J usage is TRBJ2-1; 7 positions match TRBD1. V lost 7 bases to trimming and J lost 4 bases; unmatched junction nucleotides: 4. The CDR3 totals 13 residues. Germline V lookup: CDR1 MDHEN, CDR2 SYDVKM.

This clonotype was recorded a few times. The J gene is TRBJ1-6, the V gene TRBV7-8, with D unclear. V was trimmed by 2 bases and J by 6 bases, leaving 11 bases between them. The germline CDR1 and CDR2 sequences are SGHVS and FQNEAQ. CDR3 size: 15 residues. The CDR3 sequence is CASSLSVQTNSPLHF. The CDR3 DNA reads as TGTGCCAGCAGCTTAAGTGTACAGACTAATTCACCCCTCCACTTT.

The chain employs TRBV28 and TRBJ1-2; D is ambiguous. This CDR3 has 13 residues. V dropped 8 bases and J dropped 4 bases, with 14 bases sitting between them. Germline-derived CDR1 and CDR2 are MDHEN and SYDVKM. The CDR3 loop reads CASGSTASYGYTF. The CDR3 DNA is TGTGCCAGCGGCTCTACAGCCTCCTATGGCTACACCTTC.

For this clonotype: At one end, the junction sequence differs from germline, possibly due to a read error. As DNA, the CDR3 is TGTGCTAGCAGCTTAGGTGCGGGAGGTGGTGCAGATACGCAGTATTTT. This translates into CASSLGAGGGADTQYF. The chain employs TRBV7-7 and TRBJ2-3, with 8 bases lining up with TRBD2. CDR1 SSHAT and CDR2 FNYEAQ come from the germline V gene (reference sequence). The CDR3 covers 16 residues.

This clonotype was detected only a few times. The chain combines TRBV5-4 with TRBJ2-1; 8 nucleotides line up with TRBD2. With the DNA end fitting TRBJ2-5 better, the J assignment may be wrong. The length of the CDR3 is 16 residues. Per the germline V gene, CDR1 is SGHNT and CDR2 is YYREEE (reference sequence). The chain's CDR3 is CASSLVEIAGQETQYF. The CDR3 DNA sequence: TGTGCCAGCAGCTTGGTGGAGATAGCGGGGCAAGAGACCCAGTACTTC.

The chain combines TRBV30 with TRBJ2-1; the D is unclear. V was pared by 2 bases and J by 9 bases, with 11 bases between. Germline CDR1 is GTSNPN and CDR2 is SVGIG (reference sequence). This CDR3 comprises 12 residues. CDR3 loop: CAWSTQMGEQFF. The CDR3 bases are TGTGCCTGGAGTACCCAGATGGGTGAGCAGTTCTTC.

This clonotype was observed a handful of times. The chain uses TRBV25-1 and TRBJ1-1, with D tentatively TRBD1 (5 bases). Trimming took off 7 bases at V and 0 bases at J, with 12 bases between the two ends. CDR3 length equals 14 residues. CDR1 is MGHDK, CDR2 SYGVNS, per germline. The chain's CDR3 is CASKMGLMNTEAFF. CDR3 bases: TGTGCCAGCAAGATGGGACTGATGAACACTGAAGCTTTCTTT.

The table lists this clonotype with a few counts. V gene TRBV4-1 combines with J gene TRBJ1-1; D not certain. The CDR3 is 17 amino acids. The V gene's germline CDR1 is MGHRA and CDR2 YSYEKL. Trimming stripped 0 bases from V and 1 base from J, with 15 bases between. The CDR3: CASSQDLLRVQNTEAFF. In nucleotides, the CDR3 is TGCGCCAGCAGCCAAGATTTGTTACGGGTGCAGAACACTGAAGCTTTCTTT.

The rearrangement uses TRBV29-1 and TRBJ2-2; TRBD1 might be the D (6 bases). Germline CDR1 reads SQVTM; CDR2 reads ANQGSEA. The CDR3 length is 13 residues. V was clipped by 7 bases and J by 5 bases, with 14 bases between them. CDR3 sequence (DNA): TGCAGCGCACCACTCACAGGGACCGGGGAGCTGTTTTTT. Translating gives CSAPLTGTGELFF.

Ten or more counts support this clonotype. This rearrangement joins TRBV11-2 to TRBJ2-5; the D is unclear. Germline V gives CDR1 SGHAT, CDR2 FQNNGV. The CDR3 length is 11 residues. Trimming pared 5 bases from V and 4 bases from J, leaving 5 bases between. CDR3 region: CASSKRETQYF. The CDR3 bases are TGTGCCAGCAGCAAGCGAGAGACCCAGTACTTC.

This clonotype appeared a few times. The chain carries TRBV7-9 and TRBJ1-5; the match to TRBD1 covers 10 bases. Losses at the gene ends were 4 bases for V and 4 bases for J; bases not matched to a gene: 10. Germline V gene data show CDR1 as SEHNR and CDR2 as FQNEAQ (reference sequence). The CDR3 has 17 residues. The CDR3 is CASSSGTGDPLNQPQHF. The CDR3 bases are TGTGCCAGCAGCTCCGGGACAGGGGATCCCCTTAATCAGCCCCAGCATTTT.

The table lists this clonotype with many counts. In DNA, the CDR3 is TGTGCCAGCAGACGACTAGCGGGAGGGCCCGAGGAGACCCAGTACTTC. Residues: CASRRLAGGPEETQYF. The V gene is TRBV6-1, the J gene TRBJ2-5, with TRBD2 matching 14 bases. The CDR3 contains 16 residues. With V trimmed by 6 bases and J by 5 bases, 8 bases remained unmatched. The germline CDR1 and CDR2 sequences are MNHNS and SASEGT.

This clonotype has only a few counts. This chain joins TRBV7-3 and TRBJ2-1; D might be TRBD2 (6 bases). The CDR3 loop spans 14 amino acids. CDR1 is SGHTA and CDR2 is FQGTGA in the germline V gene. V shed 4 bases and J shed 4 bases, with 11 bases lying between them. The CDR3: CASSYGGRYNEQFF. The CDR3 DNA reads TGTGCCAGCAGCTATGGAGGGCGTTACAATGAGCAGTTCTTC.

The table lists this clonotype with many counts. An end of the junction does not agree with germline; a read error may underlie this. This sequence joins TRBV12-3 or TRBV12-4 and TRBJ1-2; D perhaps matches TRBD1 (5 bases). The length of the CDR3 is 13 residues. CDR3 loop: CASGRDVRGIEDF. CDR3 nucleotide sequence: TGTGCCAGCGGACGGGACGTCCGAGGAATTGAAGACTTC.

This clonotype was detected many times. V is TRBV3-1 and J is TRBJ1-2, with D possibly matching TRBD1 (6 bases). Germline loops: CDR1 LGHDT, CDR2 YNNKEL (reference sequence). V lost 2 bases, J lost 8 bases, and 15 bases lay in between. The CDR3 spans 14 residues. The CDR3 nucleotides read TGTGCCAGCAGCCAAAGTCAGGGAGGGGGAGGCTACACCTTC. This codes for CASSQSQGGGGYTF. Drawing the rest from reference TRBV3-1 and TRBJ1-2, the complete variable domain is DTAVSQTPKYLVTQMGNDKSIKCEQNLGHDTMYWYKQDSKKFLKIMFSYNNKELIINETVPNRFSPKSPDKAHLNLHINSLELGDSAVYFCASSQSQGGGGYTFGSGTRLTVV.